This T cell receptor (beta chain) was documented in a study of spatial heterogeneity in lung cancer. About the research overall: Mean representation of each unique TCR and UMI combination in the raw reads exceeded 8.5 occurrences.

TCRdb processed the 5' RACE reads anew with MiXCR; each CDR3 protein has one entry. The data contain roughly 30,000 distinct CDR3 sequences, over 9.5% of them singletons. The CDR3 extends over 10 amino acids. This clonotype was found a few times. Its antigen is unidentified. Documented time point: blood at routine non-recurrence follow-up after resection. Points from the study as a whole: Ubiquitous expanded tumor TCRs were observed in blood more at resection than follow-up.

Sequencing was performed on PBMCs, taken at follow-up. The source of this sequence is a female donor with early-stage non-small cell lung cancer. The J gene is TRBJ2-7, the V gene TRBV3-2. TRBV3-2 is a pseudogene. The CDR3 here is CASSQEKQYF. The CDR3 DNA reads as TGTGCCAGCAGCCAAGAGAAGCAGTACTTC.